One T cell receptor (beta chain) is described in this entry. The sample is drawn from a study of OX40 agonist ivuxolimab in advanced cancers. Per the germline V gene, CDR1 is SNHLY and CDR2 is FYNNEI. There are 15 residues in the CDR3. V gave up 6 bases and J gave up 3 bases; unmatched junction bases: 4. Libraries were prepared by immunoSEQ multiplex PCR; TCRdb keeps only in-frame clonotypes and omits some of them. The sample shows some 58,000 clones, about 91% of them seen only once. This sequence joins TRBV2 and TRBJ2-2; 10 bases are a match to TRBD1. The sequence came from an adult with an advanced solid tumor such as melanoma, head and neck, liver or kidney cancer. The material was CD4+ or CD8+ T cells sorted from blood, obtained in a trial of the OX40 agonist ivuxolimab. The CDR3 DNA follows: TGTGCCAGCAGGATGGGGACAGGGGACACCGGGGAGCTGTTTTTT. It specifies CASRMGTGDTGELFF.